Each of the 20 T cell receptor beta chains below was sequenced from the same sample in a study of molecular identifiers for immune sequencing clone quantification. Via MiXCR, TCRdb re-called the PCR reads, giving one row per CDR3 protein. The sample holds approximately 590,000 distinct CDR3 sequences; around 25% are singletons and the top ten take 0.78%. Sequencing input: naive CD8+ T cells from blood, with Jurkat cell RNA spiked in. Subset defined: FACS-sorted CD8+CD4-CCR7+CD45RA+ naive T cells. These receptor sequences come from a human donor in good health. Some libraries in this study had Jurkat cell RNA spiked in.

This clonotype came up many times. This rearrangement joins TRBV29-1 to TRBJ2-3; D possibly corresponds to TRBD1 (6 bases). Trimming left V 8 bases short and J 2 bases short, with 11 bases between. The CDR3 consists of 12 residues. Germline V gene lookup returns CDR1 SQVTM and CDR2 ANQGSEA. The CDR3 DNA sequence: TGCAGCTCGGACAGCGACACAGATACGCAGTATTTT. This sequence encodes CSSDSDTDTQYF.

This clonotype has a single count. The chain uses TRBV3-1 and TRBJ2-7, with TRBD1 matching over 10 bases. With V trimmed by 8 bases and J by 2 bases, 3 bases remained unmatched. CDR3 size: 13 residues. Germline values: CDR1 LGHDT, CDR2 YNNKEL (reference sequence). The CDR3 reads CASEGQGPYEQYF. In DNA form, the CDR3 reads TGTGCCAGCGAGGGACAGGGGCCCTACGAGCAGTACTTC.

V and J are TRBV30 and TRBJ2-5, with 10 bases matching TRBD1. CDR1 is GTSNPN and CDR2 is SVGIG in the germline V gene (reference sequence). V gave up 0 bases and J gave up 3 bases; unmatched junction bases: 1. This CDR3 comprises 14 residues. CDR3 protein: CAWSVGTGEETQYF. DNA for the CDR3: TGTGCCTGGAGTGTTGGGACAGGGGAAGAGACCCAGTACTTC.

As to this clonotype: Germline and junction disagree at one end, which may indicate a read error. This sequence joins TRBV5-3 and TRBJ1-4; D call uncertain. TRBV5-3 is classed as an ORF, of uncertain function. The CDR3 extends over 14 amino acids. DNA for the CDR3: TGTGCCAGCAGCTTGGAGCGGAATAATGAAAAACTGTTTTTT. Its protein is CASSLERNNEKLFF.

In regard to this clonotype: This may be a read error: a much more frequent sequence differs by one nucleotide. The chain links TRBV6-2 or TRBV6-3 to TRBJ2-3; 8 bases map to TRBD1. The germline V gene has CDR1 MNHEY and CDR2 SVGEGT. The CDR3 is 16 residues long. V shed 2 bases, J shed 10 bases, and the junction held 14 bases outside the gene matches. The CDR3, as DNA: TGTGCCAGCAGTTACCTGAGGCAGGGGGCATGGGATGCGCAGTATTTT. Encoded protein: CASSYLRQGAWDAQYF.

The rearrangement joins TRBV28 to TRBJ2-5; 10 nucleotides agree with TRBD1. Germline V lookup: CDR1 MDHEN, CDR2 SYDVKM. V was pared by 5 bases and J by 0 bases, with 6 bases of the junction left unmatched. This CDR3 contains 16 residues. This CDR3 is CASSTRDRGYQETQYF. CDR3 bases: TGTGCCAGCAGTACCCGGGACAGGGGATACCAAGAGACCCAGTACTTC.

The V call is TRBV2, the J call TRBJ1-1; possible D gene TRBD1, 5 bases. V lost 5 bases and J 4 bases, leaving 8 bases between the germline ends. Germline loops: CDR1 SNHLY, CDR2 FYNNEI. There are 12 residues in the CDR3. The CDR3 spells CASSPQATEAFF. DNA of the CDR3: TGTGCCAGCAGTCCACAGGCCACTGAAGCTTTCTTT. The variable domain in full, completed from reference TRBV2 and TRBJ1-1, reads EPEVTQTPSHQVTQMGQEVILRCVPISNHLYFYWYRQILGQKVEFLVSFYNNEISEKSEIFDDQFSVERPDGSNFTLKIRSTKLEDSAMYFCASSPQATEAFFGQGTRLTVV.

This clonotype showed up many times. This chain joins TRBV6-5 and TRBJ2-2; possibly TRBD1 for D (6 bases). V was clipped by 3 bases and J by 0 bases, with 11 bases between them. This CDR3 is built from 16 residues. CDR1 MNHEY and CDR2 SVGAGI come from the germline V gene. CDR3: CASSYSGTTNTGELFF. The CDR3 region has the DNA TGTGCCAGCAGTTATTCCGGGACAACGAACACCGGGGAGCTGTTTTTT.

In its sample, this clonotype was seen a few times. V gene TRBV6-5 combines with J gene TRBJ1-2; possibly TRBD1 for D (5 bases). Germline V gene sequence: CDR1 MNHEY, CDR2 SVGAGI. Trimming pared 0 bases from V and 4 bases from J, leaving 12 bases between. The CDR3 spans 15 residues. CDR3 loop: CASSYSYGGTYGYTF. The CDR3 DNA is TGTGCCAGCAGTTACTCTTACGGGGGGACCTATGGCTACACCTTC.

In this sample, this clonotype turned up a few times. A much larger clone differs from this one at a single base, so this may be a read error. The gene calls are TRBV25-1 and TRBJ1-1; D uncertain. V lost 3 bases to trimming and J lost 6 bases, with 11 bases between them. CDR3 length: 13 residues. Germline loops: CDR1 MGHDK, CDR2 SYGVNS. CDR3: CASSDPAVPEAFF. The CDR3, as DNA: TGTGCCAGCAGTGATCCGGCAGTCCCTGAAGCTTTCTTT.

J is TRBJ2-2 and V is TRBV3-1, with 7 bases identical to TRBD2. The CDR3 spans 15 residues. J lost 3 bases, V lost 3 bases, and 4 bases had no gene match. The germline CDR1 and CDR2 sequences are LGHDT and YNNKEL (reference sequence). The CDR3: CASSHGLGYTGELFF. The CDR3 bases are TGTGCCAGCAGCCACGGACTAGGCTACACCGGGGAGCTGTTTTTT.

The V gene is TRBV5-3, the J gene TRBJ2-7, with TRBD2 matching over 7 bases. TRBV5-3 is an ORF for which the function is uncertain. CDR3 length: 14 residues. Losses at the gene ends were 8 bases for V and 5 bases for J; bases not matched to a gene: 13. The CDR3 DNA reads TGTGCCAGCTCGGTTTGGGCGGGAGTAAACGAGCAGTACTTC. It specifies CASSVWAGVNEQYF.

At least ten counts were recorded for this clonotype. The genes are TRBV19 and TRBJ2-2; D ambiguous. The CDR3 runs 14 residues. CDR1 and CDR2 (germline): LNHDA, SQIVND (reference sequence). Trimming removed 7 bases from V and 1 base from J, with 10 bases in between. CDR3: CASNTQMNTGELFF. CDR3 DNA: TGTGCCAGTAATACACAGATGAACACCGGGGAGCTGTTTTTT.

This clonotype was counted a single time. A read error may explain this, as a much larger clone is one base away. CDR3 region: CASGLVRADYQETQYF. In nucleotides, the CDR3 is TGTGCCAGCGGCTTAGTGCGAGCGGACTATCAAGAGACCCAGTACTTC. This rearrangement joins TRBV7-2 to TRBJ2-5, with D possibly TRBD2 on 6 matching bases. This CDR3 contains 16 residues. CDR1 is SGHTA and CDR2 is FQGNSA in the germline V gene.

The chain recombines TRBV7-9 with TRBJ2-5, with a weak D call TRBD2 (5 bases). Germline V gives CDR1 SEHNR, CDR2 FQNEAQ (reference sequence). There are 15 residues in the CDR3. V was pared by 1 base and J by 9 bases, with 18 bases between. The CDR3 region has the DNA TGTGCCAGCAGCTTAGGTGCGAGGGCGTTGGAGCCCCAGTACTTC. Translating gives CASSLGARALEPQYF.

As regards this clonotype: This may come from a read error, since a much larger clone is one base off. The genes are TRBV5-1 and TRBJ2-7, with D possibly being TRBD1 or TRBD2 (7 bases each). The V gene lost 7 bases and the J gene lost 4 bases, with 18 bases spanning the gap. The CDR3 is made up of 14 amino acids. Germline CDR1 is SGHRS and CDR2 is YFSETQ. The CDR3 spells CASCAAGGGYEQYF. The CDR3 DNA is TGCGCCAGCTGCGCAGCAGGGGGGGGTTACGAGCAGTACTTC. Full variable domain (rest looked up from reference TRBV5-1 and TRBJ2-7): KAGVTQTPRYLIKTRGQQVTLSCSPISGHRSVSWYQQTPGQGLQFLFEYFSETQRNKGNFPGRFSGRQFSNSRSEMNVSTLELGDSALYLCASCAAGGGYEQYFGPGTRLTVT.

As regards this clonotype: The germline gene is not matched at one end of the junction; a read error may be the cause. As DNA, the CDR3 is TGTGCCAGCGGCTTAGCTCTCGTCGCGGGCACTGAAGCTTTCTTT. It yields the protein CASGLALVAGTEAFF. This chain uses TRBV7-8 with TRBJ1-1; D is unclear. In germline, CDR1 is SGHVS, CDR2 FQNEAQ. The length of the CDR3 is 15 residues.

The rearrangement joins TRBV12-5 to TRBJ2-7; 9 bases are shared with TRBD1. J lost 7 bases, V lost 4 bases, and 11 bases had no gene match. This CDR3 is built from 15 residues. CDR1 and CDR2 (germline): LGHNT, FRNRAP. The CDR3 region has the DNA TGTGCTAGTGGTTCCGACAGGGGGAACGATAGGGAGCAGTACTTC. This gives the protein CASGSDRGNDREQYF.

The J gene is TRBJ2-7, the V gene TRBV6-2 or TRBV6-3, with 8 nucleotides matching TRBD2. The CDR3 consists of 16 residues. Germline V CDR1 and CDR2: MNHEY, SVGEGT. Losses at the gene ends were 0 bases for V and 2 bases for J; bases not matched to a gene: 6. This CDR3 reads CASSYSGVAGTYEQYF. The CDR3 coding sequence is TGTGCCAGCAGTTACTCCGGGGTAGCGGGGACCTACGAGCAGTACTTC.

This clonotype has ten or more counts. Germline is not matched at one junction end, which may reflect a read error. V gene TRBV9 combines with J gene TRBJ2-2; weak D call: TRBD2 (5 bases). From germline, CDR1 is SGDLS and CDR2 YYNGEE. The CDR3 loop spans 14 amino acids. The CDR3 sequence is CASSVGGNTGELFF. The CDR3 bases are TGTGCCAGCAGTGTAGGAGGGAACACCGGGGAGCTGTTTTTT.